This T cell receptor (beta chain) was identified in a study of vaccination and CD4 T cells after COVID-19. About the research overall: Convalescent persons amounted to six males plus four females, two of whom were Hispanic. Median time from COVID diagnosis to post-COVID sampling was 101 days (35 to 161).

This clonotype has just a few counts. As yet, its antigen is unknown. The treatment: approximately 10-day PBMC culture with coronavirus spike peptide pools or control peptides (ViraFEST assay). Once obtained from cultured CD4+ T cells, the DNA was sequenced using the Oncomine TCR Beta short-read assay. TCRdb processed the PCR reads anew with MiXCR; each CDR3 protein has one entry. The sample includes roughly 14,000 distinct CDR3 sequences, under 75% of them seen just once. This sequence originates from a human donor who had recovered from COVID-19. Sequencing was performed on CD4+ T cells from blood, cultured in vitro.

The CDR3 is CASSQDMVETQYF. As DNA, the CDR3 is TGTGCCAGCAGCCAAGATATGGTGGAGACCCAGTACTTC. The chain combines TRBV14 with TRBJ2-5, with D hard to call. This CDR3 region has 13 residues. V lost 0 bases to trimming and J lost 5 bases, with 7 bases between them. Germline assignment: CDR1 SGHDN and CDR2 FVKESK.